Listed below are T cell receptor beta chains from one sample, sequenced in a study of blood T cell repertoires in COVID-19. Repertoires were generated with immunoSEQ multiplex PCR, while TCRdb's copy carries only in-frame clones and drops some. This sample yields about 360,000 clones, of which more than 75% are seen a single time; roughly 1.2% belongs to the top ten. Sample: peripheral blood. These receptor sequences come from a human donor with acute or convalescent COVID-19. The donor label of this sample is uncertain. Both conserved end residues are part of each CDR3. Only some rows state a clone size, as once, few, many or a class for expanded clones.

>TRBJ2-1|TRBV14|.
CASSHGLAGGNEQFF
>TRBJ1-5|TRBV30|.
CAWGDRGRLNQPQHF
>TRBJ2-7|TRBV27|.
CASSLVNRPDEQYF
>TRBJ1-2|TRBV5-4|few
CASSLVHRASNYGYTF
>TRBJ2-2|TRBV27|.
CASRNHRANTGELFF
>TRBJ1-2|TRBV27|.
CASSLEQGRIHGYTF
>TRBJ1-1|TRBV27|few
CASSLSTGRGPAFF
>TRBJ2-7|TRBV27|.
CASSSRYEQYF
>TRBJ1-4|TRBV7-9|.
CAIPQGERTNEKLFF
>TRBJ2-7|TRBV5-6|once
CASSLMTRSPYEQYF
>TRBJ2-7|TRBV4-1|.
CASSQERARGVVEQYF
>TRBJ2-1|TRBV5-1|.
CASSEGYNEQFF
>TRBJ2-3|TRBV11-2|.
CASSVRITDTQYF
>TRBJ1-2|TRBV5-1|.
CASSLQGKGIYGYTF
>TRBJ1-2|TRBV18|once
CASSPGAGVGYGYTF
>TRBJ1-5|TRBV5-1|.
CASSLTGGNQPQHF
>TRBJ2-5|TRBV9|.
CASSPRQGQETQYF
>TRBJ2-1|TRBV10-3|few
CAISEFGTGPNNEQFF
>TRBJ1-2|TRBV27|.
CASSFHGAGDYGYTF
>TRBJ1-5|TRBV27|.
CASSLLRGPHNQPQHF
>TRBJ2-5|TRBV5-1|.
CASSLSGNFQETQYF
>TRBJ1-1|TRBV5-1|.
CANGDTGGRLPFF
>TRBJ2-1|TRBV5-1|.
CASSQNRARSYNEQFF
>TRBJ1-2|TRBV6-1|once
CASSEDPRYGYTF
>TRBJ2-1|TRBV14|.
CASSRGTYNEQFF
>TRBJ2-3|TRBV2|.
CASSVLTSGEWDTQYF
>TRBJ2-2|TRBV18|.
CASSLGTGPETGELFF
>TRBJ1-1|TRBV19|.
CASRDLNTEAFF
>TRBJ2-3|TRBV7-2|.
CASSLQAIAGGTTQYF
>TRBJ1-3|TRBV5-1|.
CASSLGGGGNTIYF
>TRBJ1-4|TRBV5-1|.
CASSGAGTGDEKLFF
>TRBJ1-2|TRBV19|.
CASSTTGIGYGYTF
>TRBJ1-6|TRBV19|.
CASSMRLANTSPLHF
>TRBJ2-1|TRBV5-1|.
CASSLEQGSINEQFF
>TRBJ2-2|TRBV11-2|.
CASSTRTGTFAGELFF
>TRBJ1-2|TRBV30|.
CAWRGDRGYGYTF
>TRBJ1-1|TRBV5-4|.
CASSRQGANTEAFF
>TRBJ1-2|TRBV6-5|few
CASSRQEWYGYTF
>TRBJ1-1|TRBV7-9|once
CASSLGTANTEAFF
>TRBJ2-7|TRBV7-2|.
CASSLTGVPYEQYF
>TRBJ2-3|TRBV2|.
CASRSGRGTDTQYF
>TRBJ2-3|TRBV2|.
CASSGIGRGDTQYF
>TRBJ2-2|TRBV11-2|.
CASSLALAATGELFF
>TRBJ1-2|TRBV7-9|.
CASSFAGQSPGGDGYTF
>TRBJ2-7|TRBV18|.
CASSPDLAGEQYF
>TRBJ2-2|TRBV7-2|.
CASSFGVNTGELFF
>TRBJ1-4|TRBV4-1|.
CASSQAPTGGTEKLFF
>TRBJ2-5|TRBV5-1|.
CASSLGLYQETQYF
>TRBJ1-1|TRBV15|.
CATSRADSEAFF
>TRBJ1-2|TRBV24-1|.
CATSDPARDINYGYTF
>TRBJ2-1|TRBV5-4|.
CASSKTGTGNGEQFF